Detailed here is one TCR beta chain. This sample also contains other DNA sequences that code for the same CDR3. The sample belongs to a study of control samples from healthy donors and cancer patients. The CDR3 is made up of 12 amino acids. The germline CDR1 and CDR2 sequences are SNHLY and FYNNEI. V lost 8 bases to trimming and J lost 1 base; unmatched junction nucleotides: 2. This table comes from immunoSEQ multiplex PCR, and its TCRdb copy is limited to in-frame clones, with some not included. The profile covers 60,000 to 75,000 clones, with about 92% appearing a single time and less than 6% taken by the ten largest.

This TCR was recovered from a man between 60 and 70 years old with colorectal cancer. The sequencing sample was made of PBMCs. The V and J genes are TRBV2 and TRBJ2-7; 7 bases fit TRBD1. The CDR3 nucleotides read TGTGCCAGCCGGGGACAGTCCTACGAGCAGTACTTC. Translation: CASRGQSYEQYF.